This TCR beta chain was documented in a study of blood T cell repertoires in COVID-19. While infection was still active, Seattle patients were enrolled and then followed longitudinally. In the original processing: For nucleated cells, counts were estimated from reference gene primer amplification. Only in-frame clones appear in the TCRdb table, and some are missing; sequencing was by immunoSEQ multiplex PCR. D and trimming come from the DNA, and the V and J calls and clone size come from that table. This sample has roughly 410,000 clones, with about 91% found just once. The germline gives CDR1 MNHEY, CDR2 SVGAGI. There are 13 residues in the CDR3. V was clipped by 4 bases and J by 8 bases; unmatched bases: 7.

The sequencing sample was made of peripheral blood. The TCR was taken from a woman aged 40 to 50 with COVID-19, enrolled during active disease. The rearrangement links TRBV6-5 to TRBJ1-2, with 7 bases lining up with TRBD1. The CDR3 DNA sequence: TGTGCCAGCAGTTCACAGGGGAGAGTCGGCTACACCTTC. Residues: CASSSQGRVGYTF.